This T cell receptor beta chain stems from a study of cytomegalovirus exposure and HLA in healthy donors. Study context: Out of 150 million to 200 million T cells, an earlier analysis found about 100 million unique TCR beta sequences in total.

This clone was counted only a few times. The PCR had 60 Vbeta and 13 Jbeta primers. Study processing details: About 80 million unique TCR beta chains, approximately 11 million of them shared, were counted by a later analysis. TCRdb's table, derived via immunoSEQ multiplex PCR, lists solely in-frame clones and lacks some. That table is the source of V, J and clone size, and D and trimming were worked out from the DNA. The sample includes about 140,000 clones, 66% of them seen just once. The sample taken for sequencing was PBMCs. The source of this sequence is a woman in her fifties or sixties in good health and CMV-seronegative.

The CDR3 DNA reads as TGCGCCAGCAGCTCCAGGGGGGCCTCCTACGAGCAGTACTTC. Its protein product is CASSSRGASYEQYF. This rearrangement joins TRBV5-1 to TRBJ2-7, with D perhaps matching TRBD1 (7 bases). There are 14 residues in the CDR3. Trimming shortened V by 3 bases and J by 0 bases, and 10 bases separated the two germline ends. In germline, CDR1 is SGHRS, CDR2 YFSETQ. Full variable domain (outside the CDR3, taken from reference TRBV5-1 and TRBJ2-7): KAGVTQTPRYLIKTRGQQVTLSCSPISGHRSVSWYQQTPGQGLQFLFEYFSETQRNKGNFPGRFSGRQFSNSRSEMNVSTLELGDSALYLCASSSRGASYEQYFGPGTRLTVT.